A single sample is the source of the 3 T cell receptor beta chains below, sequenced in a study of CD8 T cells in cerebrospinal fluid in Alzheimer's disease. TCRdb reprocessed the 10x single-cell sequencing reads and reports one entry per CDR3 protein, with no DNA. Here the sample table reports 950 to 1,500 distinct CDR3 sequences. Input material: cerebrospinal fluid. Source of these receptors: a human donor in good health.

Measured by frequency, this clonotype is medium-sized. This chain joins TRBV3-1 and TRBJ2-5. The CDR3 sequence is 13 residues long. Germline lookup yields CDR1 LGHDT and CDR2 YNNKEL (reference sequence). This chain's CDR3 is CASSQENGETQYF.

The gene calls are TRBV9 and TRBJ2-2; no DNA is available, so the TRBD1 call from TCRdb remains unchecked. Looked up from germline, CDR1 is SGDLS and CDR2 is YYNGEE. This CDR3 is built from 19 residues. CDR3: CASSPAEDRGLWIAGELFF.

Considering frequency, this clonotype is medium-sized. V and J are TRBV28 and TRBJ1-4; TCRdb's D gene call, TRBD1, goes unchecked for lack of DNA. The CDR3 is made up of 14 amino acids. Germline CDR1 is MDHEN and CDR2 is SYDVKM. This chain's CDR3 is CASSSGQGYEKLFF.